These T cell receptor beta chains were read from a single sample in a study of T cell responses to AZD1222 COVID-19 vaccine. Profiling relied on immunoSEQ multiplex PCR, and the TCRdb table lists in-frame clones only, not all of them. The sample consists of approximately 170,000 clones, roughly 92% of them appearing once. The sequencing used peripheral blood, collected on day 0 of AZD1222 vaccination. The receptors come from an adult in good health. CDR3s include the opening cysteine and the closing phenylalanine or tryptophan. D genes are given only for firm matches. Where a row states a size, it is once, few, many or the class of an expanded clone; other rows omit it.

clone_size: .
v_call: TRBV18
d_call: .
j_call: TRBJ2-5
cdr3_nt: TGTGCCAGCTCACGCGAAAGGGGCGGCCCTGGGGAGACCCAGTACTTC
cdr3_aa: CASSRERGGPGETQYF

clone_size: once
v_call: TRBV30
d_call: .
j_call: TRBJ1-6
cdr3_nt: TGTGCCTGGGCCGGGACACGGAGTTCACCCCTCCACTTT
cdr3_aa: CAWAGTRSSPLHF

clone_size: .
v_call: TRBV5-1
d_call: .
j_call: TRBJ1-1
cdr3_nt: TGCGCCAGCAGCTTCGGCGATAACACTGAAGCTTTCTTT
cdr3_aa: CASSFGDNTEAFF

clone_size: few
v_call: TRBV5-1
d_call: .
j_call: TRBJ2-7
cdr3_nt: TGCGCCAGCAGCTTCACGGCCAGAGAAGAGCAGTACTTC
cdr3_aa: CASSFTAREEQYF

clone_size: .
v_call: TRBV7-9
d_call: .
j_call: TRBJ1-1
cdr3_nt: TGTGCCAGCACCCGATCTTTGAACACTGAAGCTTTCTTT
cdr3_aa: CASTRSLNTEAFF

clone_size: once
v_call: TRBV7-2
d_call: .
j_call: TRBJ1-2
cdr3_nt: TGTGCCAGCAGCTCCTCGCGGGCGCTAGGGTATGGCTACACCTTC
cdr3_aa: CASSSSRALGYGYTF

clone_size: .
v_call: TRBV30
d_call: TRBD2
j_call: TRBJ2-1
cdr3_nt: TGTGCCTGGTTACCCCGACTAGCGGGAGGGCTGGGTGAGCAGTTCTTC
cdr3_aa: CAWLPRLAGGLGEQFF

clone_size: once
v_call: TRBV4-3
d_call: .
j_call: TRBJ2-1
cdr3_nt: TGCGCCAGCAGCCCCACCGGGGGGCCGAGCTCCTACAATGAGCAGTTCTTC
cdr3_aa: CASSPTGGPSSYNEQFF

clone_size: few
v_call: TRBV9
d_call: .
j_call: TRBJ2-7
cdr3_nt: TGTGCCAGCAGCGGAGGGCCGACCGTTGCCTACGAGCAGTACTTC
cdr3_aa: CASSGGPTVAYEQYF

clone_size: .
v_call: TRBV6-2/TRBV6-3
d_call: .
j_call: TRBJ1-5
cdr3_nt: TGTGCCAGCAGTTACTCGCGGCAGTTCAATCAGCCCCAGCATTTT
cdr3_aa: CASSYSRQFNQPQHF

clone_size: .
v_call: TRBV27
d_call: .
j_call: TRBJ2-2
cdr3_nt: TGTGCCAGCAGTCCCAGGGGACTGAACACCGGGGAGCTGTTTTTT
cdr3_aa: CASSPRGLNTGELFF

clone_size: few
v_call: TRBV7-9
d_call: .
j_call: TRBJ2-7
cdr3_nt: TGTGCCTGGGGAGGACAGCCCTACGAGCAGTACTTC
cdr3_aa: CAWGGQPYEQYF

clone_size: .
v_call: TRBV5-4
d_call: .
j_call: TRBJ1-2
cdr3_nt: TGTGCCAGCAGCTTGGACCGGGGTAACTATGGCTACACCTTC
cdr3_aa: CASSLDRGNYGYTF

clone_size: .
v_call: TRBV9
d_call: .
j_call: TRBJ1-5
cdr3_nt: TGTGCCAGCAGCCCGTATAGCAATCAGCCCCAGCATTTT
cdr3_aa: CASSPYSNQPQHF

clone_size: few
v_call: TRBV28
d_call: TRBD1
j_call: TRBJ1-1
cdr3_nt: TGTGCCAGCAGTATAAGACAGGGGATGAGGACTGAAGCTTTCTTT
cdr3_aa: CASSIRQGMRTEAFF

clone_size: .
v_call: TRBV7-8
d_call: TRBD1
j_call: TRBJ1-2
cdr3_nt: TGTGCCAGCAGCTCCCGGGTCCCGGGACAGGGGGCCGGGTATGGCTACACCTTC
cdr3_aa: CASSSRVPGQGAGYGYTF

clone_size: few
v_call: TRBV18
d_call: TRBD1
j_call: TRBJ2-7
cdr3_nt: TGTGCCAGCTCACCGGGGGACAGGGCCTACGAGCAGTACTTC
cdr3_aa: CASSPGDRAYEQYF

clone_size: .
v_call: TRBV13
d_call: TRBD2
j_call: TRBJ2-7
cdr3_nt: TGTGCCAGCAGCTTTGGTCTAGCGGGAGCCTACGAGCAGTACTTC
cdr3_aa: CASSFGLAGAYEQYF

clone_size: .
v_call: TRBV5-1
d_call: .
j_call: TRBJ1-2
cdr3_nt: TGCGCCAGCAGCTCGACGACAGGCGCCTATGGCTACACCTTC
cdr3_aa: CASSSTTGAYGYTF

clone_size: .
v_call: TRBV12-5
d_call: TRBD1
j_call: TRBJ1-6
cdr3_nt: TGTGCTAGTGGGGGGGACAGGGAGACCGCTAATTCACCCCTCCACTTT
cdr3_aa: CASGGDRETANSPLHF

clone_size: .
v_call: TRBV7-2
d_call: .
j_call: TRBJ1-5
cdr3_nt: TGTGCCAGCAGCCCGAGACGGGGATATAGCAATCAGCCCCAGCATTTT
cdr3_aa: CASSPRRGYSNQPQHF

clone_size: .
v_call: TRBV6-8
d_call: .
j_call: TRBJ1-5
cdr3_nt: TGTGCCAGCAGTTACTCCGGGGGAACGGGGCAGCCCCAGCATTTT
cdr3_aa: CASSYSGGTGQPQHF

clone_size: .
v_call: TRBV3-1/TRBV3-2
d_call: TRBD1
j_call: TRBJ2-7
cdr3_nt: TGTGCCAGCAGCCCCCGGACAGGGGGGGCCTACGAGCAGTACTTC
cdr3_aa: CASSPRTGGAYEQYF

clone_size: .
v_call: TRBV5-5
d_call: TRBD2
j_call: TRBJ2-7
cdr3_nt: TGTGCCAGCAGCTTGAGTGCGGGGGGTGCCGGTTTTGTCTACGAGCAGTACTTC
cdr3_aa: CASSLSAGGAGFVYEQYF

clone_size: .
v_call: TRBV3-1/TRBV3-2
d_call: .
j_call: TRBJ1-6
cdr3_nt: TGTGCCAGCAGCCAAGGGGACCCGTTGCCCCTCCACTTT
cdr3_aa: CASSQGDPLPLHF

clone_size: .
v_call: TRBV3-1/TRBV3-2
d_call: TRBD2
j_call: TRBJ2-3
cdr3_nt: TGTGCCAGCAGCCAAGAGGGGAGGGAGTTCCGGCGTCATACGCAGTATTTT
cdr3_aa: CASSQEGREFRRHTQYF

clone_size: once
v_call: TRBV18
d_call: .
j_call: TRBJ2-5
cdr3_nt: TGTGCCAGCTCACAAAGGTTGGGAGAGACCCAGTACTTC
cdr3_aa: CASSQRLGETQYF

clone_size: once
v_call: TRBV4-1
d_call: TRBD1
j_call: TRBJ2-3
cdr3_nt: TGCGCCAGCAGCCACTTAGACAGGGAAACAGATACGCAGTATTTT
cdr3_aa: CASSHLDRETDTQYF

clone_size: .
v_call: TRBV10-3
d_call: .
j_call: TRBJ1-2
cdr3_nt: TGTGCCATCAGTGAGTGGACGGGTAACTATGGCTACACCTTC
cdr3_aa: CAISEWTGNYGYTF

clone_size: .
v_call: TRBV9
d_call: TRBD1
j_call: TRBJ1-3
cdr3_nt: TGTGCCAGCAGCCCCAGTGGGACAGCAGGTGGGGACACCATATATTTT
cdr3_aa: CASSPSGTAGGDTIYF

clone_size: .
v_call: TRBV5-1
d_call: TRBD1
j_call: TRBJ2-3
cdr3_nt: TGCGCCAGCAGCTTGGTTGGGACAGGGGCAGATACGCAGTATTTT
cdr3_aa: CASSLVGTGADTQYF

clone_size: .
v_call: TRBV2
d_call: .
j_call: TRBJ1-1
cdr3_nt: TGTGCCAGCACTAACAGCATGAACACTGAAGCTTTCTTT
cdr3_aa: CASTNSMNTEAFF

clone_size: .
v_call: TRBV1
d_call: .
j_call: TRBJ2-5
cdr3_nt: TGCACCAGCAGCCCCAATAGGGGGTGGTACCAAGAGACCCAGTACTTC
cdr3_aa: CTSSPNRGWYQETQYF

clone_size: .
v_call: TRBV4-2
d_call: .
j_call: TRBJ1-2
cdr3_nt: TGTGCCAGCAGCCGGGGAGAGGGAAACTATGGCTACACCTTC
cdr3_aa: CASSRGEGNYGYTF

clone_size: once
v_call: TRBV6-2/TRBV6-3
d_call: TRBD1
j_call: TRBJ1-1
cdr3_nt: TGTGCCAGCAGTTACCTAGACAGGGAGGCTTCGGCTTTCTTT
cdr3_aa: CASSYLDREASAFF

clone_size: .
v_call: TRBV6-6
d_call: TRBD1
j_call: TRBJ1-3
cdr3_nt: TGTGCCAGCAGTTATCAGGGGGCTGGAAACACCATATATTTT
cdr3_aa: CASSYQGAGNTIYF

clone_size: .
v_call: TRBV30
d_call: .
j_call: TRBJ2-1
cdr3_nt: TGTGCCTGGAGTGTAGGTAGCGGCAACTACAATGAGCAGTTCTTC
cdr3_aa: CAWSVGSGNYNEQFF

clone_size: once
v_call: TRBV11-3
d_call: .
j_call: TRBJ2-2
cdr3_nt: TGTGCCAGCAGATCAGGGACCGGGGAGCTGTTTTTT
cdr3_aa: CASRSGTGELFF

clone_size: .
v_call: TRBV5-6
d_call: .
j_call: TRBJ2-7
cdr3_nt: TGTGCCAGCAGCCCCCCGCCCGGGCATTCCTACGAGCAGTACTTC
cdr3_aa: CASSPPPGHSYEQYF

clone_size: .
v_call: TRBV3-1/TRBV3-2
d_call: .
j_call: TRBJ2-1
cdr3_nt: TGTGCCAGCAGCTACATCAATGAGCAGTTCTTC
cdr3_aa: CASSYINEQFF

clone_size: once
v_call: TRBV5-6
d_call: .
j_call: TRBJ1-3
cdr3_nt: TGTGCCAGCAGCCGACGGCAGTCCGGAAACACCATATATTTT
cdr3_aa: CASSRRQSGNTIYF

clone_size: .
v_call: TRBV28
d_call: .
j_call: TRBJ2-1
cdr3_nt: TGTGCCAGCAGTTTTTGGGACACATACAATGAGCAGTTCTTC
cdr3_aa: CASSFWDTYNEQFF

clone_size: .
v_call: TRBV5-1
d_call: .
j_call: TRBJ2-7
cdr3_nt: TGCGCCAGCAGCACCCCGACAGGCCCAAAGCCCTACGAGCAGTACTTC
cdr3_aa: CASSTPTGPKPYEQYF

clone_size: few
v_call: TRBV11-2
d_call: .
j_call: TRBJ1-1
cdr3_nt: TGTGCCAGCAGCTTAGATCGAAGGCAGACTGAAGCTTTCTTT
cdr3_aa: CASSLDRRQTEAFF

clone_size: .
v_call: TRBV27
d_call: .
j_call: TRBJ2-1
cdr3_nt: TGTGCCAGCTCCGAGGTGGGCAATGAGCAGTTCTTC
cdr3_aa: CASSEVGNEQFF